This TCR beta chain came from a study of T cells in Graves' hyperthyroidism and ophthalmopathy. A few counts support this clonotype. RNA transcripts yielded amplified TCR beta CDR3 regions. First-round RT-PCR targeting the TCR CDR3 was performed with the HTBI primer set. From the multiplex PCR reads, TCRdb called clonotypes with MiXCR, one entry per CDR3 protein. Of some 490,000 distinct CDR3 sequences detected, 22% appear once; the ten largest clones hold approximately 49%. In the ophthalmopathy cohort, Clinical Activity Score was at least 3, NOSPECS grade at least 4, and duration under 3 months. Germline V gene data show CDR1 as LGHNT and CDR2 as FRNRAP. The ends lost 3 bases at V and 3 bases at J; junction bases unmatched: 4. The CDR3 has 15 amino acids.

The receptor was derived from a woman aged 65 to 85 with Graves' ophthalmopathy. Material for sequencing was blood. V usage is TRBV12-5 and J usage is TRBJ1-5; 8 nucleotides agree with TRBD1. The CDR3 spells CASGFPGQVNQPQHF. DNA for the CDR3: TGTGCTAGTGGTTTTCCGGGACAGGTCAATCAGCCCCAGCATTTT.